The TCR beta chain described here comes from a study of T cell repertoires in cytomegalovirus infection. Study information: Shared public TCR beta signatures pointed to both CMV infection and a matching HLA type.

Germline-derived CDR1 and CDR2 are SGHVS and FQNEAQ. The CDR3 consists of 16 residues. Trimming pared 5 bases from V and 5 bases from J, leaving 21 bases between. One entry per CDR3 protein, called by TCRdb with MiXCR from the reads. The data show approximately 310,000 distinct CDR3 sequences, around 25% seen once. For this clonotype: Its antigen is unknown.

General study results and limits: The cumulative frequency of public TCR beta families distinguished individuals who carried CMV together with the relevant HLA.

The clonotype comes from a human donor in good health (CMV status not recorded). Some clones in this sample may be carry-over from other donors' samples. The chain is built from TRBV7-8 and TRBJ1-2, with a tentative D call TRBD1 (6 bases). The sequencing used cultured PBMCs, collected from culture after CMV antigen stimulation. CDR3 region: CASSPENRGAGYGYTF. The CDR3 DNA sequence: TGTGCCAGCAGCCCCGAAAACCGGGGGGCAGGGTATGGCTACACCTTC.